This TCR beta chain was captured in a study of Graves' ophthalmopathy and Graves' hyperthyroidism. Study observations and caveats: With a specificity of about 75% and a sensitivity of about 71%, the model predicted ophthalmopathy progression.

Trimming took off 4 bases at V and 3 bases at J, with 7 bases between the two ends. This CDR3 contains 12 residues. Germline-derived CDR1 and CDR2 are SEHNR and FQNEAQ (reference sequence). The authors amplified TCR beta CDR3 regions, and they did so from RNA transcripts for repertoire sequencing. Scientists carried out first-round RT-PCR using HTBI primers and then a second-round multiplex PCR. TCRdb re-called the multiplex PCR reads through MiXCR, storing one row per CDR3 protein. The repertoire has about 700,000 distinct CDR3 sequences, roughly two fifths of them found once; the top ten carry around 40%. In its sample, this clonotype was seen a few times. As yet, its antigen is unknown. The evidence that diagnosis relied on was clinical symptoms, serum thyroxine, TRAb, thyroid ultrasound and orbital computed tomography.

The clonotype originates from an adult man with Graves' ophthalmopathy. This chain connects TRBV7-9 to TRBJ2-7; D is unresolved. Source material: peripheral blood. CDR3 region: CASSSVYYEQYF. CDR3 in DNA: TGTGCCAGCAGCTCTGTCTACTACGAGCAGTACTTC.